This entry lists 7 T cell receptor beta chains sequenced from one sample in a study of STAT5B mutations in CD4+ large granular lymphocyte leukemia. Generated by immunoSEQ multiplex PCR, the TCRdb table keeps only in-frame clones and is missing some. The sample yields under 35,000 clones, 85% to 90% seen once. The source material was CD4+ T cells from blood buffy coats. The receptors shown here come from a human donor in good health.

The V call is TRBV7-9, the J call TRBJ2-3; D remains ambiguous. In germline, CDR1 is SEHNR, CDR2 FQNEAQ (reference sequence). This CDR3 region has 12 residues. V shed 8 bases and J shed 3 bases, with 9 bases lying between them. The CDR3 loop reads CASAVATDTQYF. The CDR3 DNA is TGTGCCAGCGCGGTGGCGACAGATACGCAGTATTTT.

This chain joins TRBV7-3 and TRBJ2-1, with a possible D match to TRBD1 (5 bases). The germline V gene encodes CDR1 SGHTA and CDR2 FQGTGA. This CDR3 spans 14 amino acids. Trimming took off 5 bases at V and 4 bases at J, with 12 bases between the two ends. The DNA of the CDR3 is TGTGCCAGCAGCACCCAAGGGGATTACAATGAGCAGTTCTTC. Translated, it gives CASSTQGDYNEQFF.

The chain uses TRBV30 and TRBJ2-1; the match to TRBD1 covers 10 bases. Germline V CDR1 and CDR2: GTSNPN, SVGIG (reference sequence). V was pared by 7 bases and J by 6 bases, with 9 bases of the junction left unmatched. CDR3 length equals 14 residues. The CDR3 is CASYRDRGGNEQFF. CDR3 nucleotides: TGTGCCTCTTACCGGGACAGGGGTGGCAATGAGCAGTTCTTC.

Worth noting for this clone: The sample has other DNA sequences that encode this CDR3 too. The genes are TRBV18 and TRBJ2-1; D call uncertain. CDR3 length: 14 residues. V was shortened by 6 bases and J by 3 bases, with 12 bases between the two germline ends. Germline CDR1 and CDR2: KGHSH and LQKENI. The CDR3 sequence: CASSPSGRYNEQFF. CDR3 coding DNA: TGTGCCAGCTCGCCCTCTGGTCGCTACAATGAGCAGTTCTTC.

The chain carries TRBV5-1 and TRBJ1-2, with TRBD1 identical over 11 bases. The trim removed 5 bases at V and 8 bases at J, leaving 11 bases unmatched. The length of the CDR3 is 15 residues. The germline CDR1 and CDR2 sequences are SGHRS and YFSETQ. CDR3 region: CASSRTGQGARGYTF. In nucleotides, the CDR3 is TGCGCCAGCAGTCGCACCGGACAGGGGGCGAGGGGCTACACCTTC.

This sequence joins TRBV18 and TRBJ2-7; TRBD1 matches at 10 bases. With V trimmed by 2 bases and J by 1 base, 2 bases remained unmatched. The germline gives CDR1 KGHSH, CDR2 LQKENI. This CDR3 spans 15 amino acids. Here the CDR3 reads CASSPGTGVSYEQYF. DNA of the CDR3: TGTGCCAGCTCACCAGGGACAGGGGTTTCCTACGAGCAGTACTTC.

The count of this clone is one. This sequence joins TRBV29-1 and TRBJ2-1, with 8 bases that match TRBD2. Unmatched junction bases numbered 5, after V lost 4 bases and J lost 3 bases. The CDR3 covers 14 residues. The germline V gene has CDR1 SQVTM and CDR2 ANQGSEA. The CDR3: CSVVRAGGYNEQFF. The DNA of the CDR3 is TGCAGCGTTGTGCGTGCGGGAGGCTACAATGAGCAGTTCTTC.